This TCR beta chain emerged from a study of low-dose radiotherapy and immunotherapy resistance in tumors. Time point given: before trial treatment. Donors were dosed with nivolumab and ipilimumab; they also received aspirin, low-dose cyclophosphamide and low-dose radiotherapy. Eligibility required advanced solid tumors lacking tumor-infiltrating lymphocytes. This clonotype occurred many times. The CDR3 runs 13 residues. After removal of 7 bases from V and 2 bases from J, the junction contained 6 bases not matched to a gene. Germline V gives CDR1 GTSNPN, CDR2 SVGIG (reference sequence). With a constant-region primer and a V-primer adapter, TCRs were subjected to approximately 18 PCR cycles of amplification. TCRdb re-analysed the reads in MiXCR, keeping a single row per CDR3 protein. The sample shows approximately 47,000 distinct CDR3 sequences, about 10% of them seen only once.

The source was PBMCs, collected before treatment. The receptor was isolated from a female donor with ovarian cancer. This chain links TRBV30 with TRBJ2-3; 7 positions match TRBD1. In DNA form, the CDR3 reads TGTGCCTCGGACAGGCAGAACACAGATACGCAGTATTTT. Its translation: CASDRQNTDTQYF. The entire variable domain, with the rest obtained from reference TRBV30 and TRBJ2-3, is as follows: SQTIHQWPATLVQPVGSPLSLECTVEGTSNPNLYWYRQAAGRGLQLLFYSVGIGQISSEVPQNLSASRPQDRQFILSSKKLLLSDSGFYLCASDRQNTDTQYFGPGTRLTVL.